This entry lists 22 T cell receptor beta chains sequenced from one sample in a study of beta chain features in type 1 diabetes. Points from the study as a whole: Shortening that was moderate but significant affected the TCRB CDR3s of Type 1 diabetes patients in all four CD4+ subsets.

The antigens of these receptors remain unknown. Sequenced material consisted of expressed TCRB transcripts (all of the isolated RNA was reverse transcribed). Assay used: immunoSEQ multiplex PCR; TCRdb lists only in-frame clones, some missing. Of about 700,000 clones in the sample, under 15% were seen once. The specimen sequenced was naive CD4+ T cells from blood. These receptors were taken from a man aged 18-30 years with type 1 diabetes.

Details on this clone: The junction differs from germline at one of its ends, possibly a read error. This sequence joins TRBV7-7 and TRBJ2-3; D may be TRBD1 (5 bases). Germline V gene lookup returns CDR1 SSHAT and CDR2 FNYEAQ (reference sequence). This CDR3 contains 16 residues. CDR3 nucleotides: TGTGCCAGCAGTTTAGGGGCGGCAGGGCCCACAGATACGCAGTATTTT. It is translated as CASSLGAAGPTDTQYF.

This clone was counted only a few times. Other DNA sequences in this sample translate to the same CDR3. The chain links TRBV30 to TRBJ1-4, with D unclear. Trimming took 1 base from V and 4 from J, leaving 1 base between them. Germline assignment: CDR1 GTSNPN and CDR2 SVGIG (reference sequence). The CDR3 covers 11 residues. In DNA form, the CDR3 reads TGTGCCTGGAGTGGTAATGAAAAACTGTTTTTT. Residues: CAWSGNEKLFF.

In this sample, this clone turned up a few times. The chain employs TRBV6-5 and TRBJ1-1; TRBD1 might be the D (5 bases). Trimming left V 7 bases short and J 3 bases short, with 18 bases between. Germline V gene sequence: CDR1 MNHEY, CDR2 SVGAGI. The CDR3 loop spans 15 amino acids. The CDR3 here is CASTSWGVGDTEAFF. CDR3 sequence (DNA): TGTGCCAGCACTTCCTGGGGGGTAGGGGACACTGAAGCTTTCTTT.

This clone came up a few times. This sequence joins TRBV2 and TRBJ1-5, with D possibly matching TRBD1 (6 bases). Germline assignment: CDR1 SNHLY and CDR2 FYNNEI. Trimming stripped 1 base from V and 6 bases from J, with 7 bases between. The CDR3 is made up of 13 amino acids. The CDR3 reads CASSEEGGQPQHF. The CDR3 DNA follows: TGTGCCAGCAGTGAAGAGGGGGGTCAGCCCCAGCATTTT.

This chain uses TRBV7-6 with TRBJ2-5; D tentatively reads TRBD1 or TRBD2 (6 bases each). V was shortened by 0 bases and J by 0 bases, with 8 bases between the two germline ends. Germline CDR1 and CDR2: SGHVS and FNYEAQ. The CDR3 length is 15 residues. The CDR3 nucleotides read TGTGCCAGCAGCTTAGCGGGGGGCCACCAAGAGACCCAGTACTTC. Protein sequence: CASSLAGGHQETQYF.

The sample holds one count of this clone. The chain is built from TRBV6-1 and TRBJ2-1, with D possibly being TRBD2 (6 bases). V was clipped by 5 bases and J by 8 bases, with 19 bases between them. Germline assignment: CDR1 MNHNS and CDR2 SASEGT. The CDR3 totals 15 residues. The CDR3 spells CASSPGGSGRDEQFF. The CDR3 DNA is TGTGCCAGCAGTCCTGGGGGGTCTGGACGGGATGAGCAGTTCTTC.

The sample holds a few counts of this clone. The chain has TRBV9 and TRBJ2-5; D possibly corresponds to TRBD2 (5 bases). V was cut by 4 bases and J by 0 bases, with 13 bases left in between. Germline CDR1 is SGDLS and CDR2 is YYNGEE. This CDR3 has 15 residues. The CDR3 protein is CASSPRTGNQETQYF. As DNA, the CDR3 is TGTGCCAGCAGCCCCCGGACGGGGAACCAAGAGACCCAGTACTTC.

J is TRBJ2-7 and V is TRBV5-4; D is unresolved. The CDR3 covers 14 residues. Between the trimmed V and J ends, which lost 0 bases and 0 bases, there was a span of 7 bases. Germline CDR1 and CDR2: SGHNT and YYREEE (reference sequence). The DNA for the CDR3 is TGTGCCAGCAGCTTGGACCAAACCTCCTACGAGCAGTACTTC. Translated: CASSLDQTSYEQYF.

In its sample, this clone was seen a few times. The chain links TRBV9 to TRBJ1-2, with D possibly TRBD1 on 5 matching bases. Germline values: CDR1 SGDLS, CDR2 YYNGEE. The V and J ends lost 0 bases and 3 bases respectively, with 9 bases between them. The CDR3 is made up of 14 amino acids. This CDR3 reads CASSVDLGDYGYTF. As DNA, the CDR3 is TGTGCCAGCAGCGTAGACCTAGGGGACTATGGCTACACCTTC.

The chain is built from TRBV14 and TRBJ2-5; D is perhaps TRBD1 (6 bases). V dropped 6 bases and J dropped 4 bases, with 15 bases sitting between them. The CDR3 runs 14 residues. CDR1 and CDR2 from the germline V gene are SGHDN and FVKESK. CDR3 loop: CASSTLGAGETQYF. The CDR3 DNA sequence: TGTGCCAGCAGTACCCTGGGGGCAGGAGAGACCCAGTACTTC.

This chain connects TRBV6-5 to TRBJ2-3; D ambiguous. CDR1 and CDR2 (germline): MNHEY, SVGAGI. The CDR3 contains 14 residues. Trimming removed 9 bases from V and 1 base from J, with 14 bases in between. CDR3 in DNA: TGTGCCAGAAGGCCCGTGTGTGGCACAGATACGCAGTATTTT. Translating it yields CARRPVCGTDTQYF.

This clone came up a few times. The chain has TRBV9 and TRBJ2-1, with D uncertain. The length of the CDR3 is 14 residues. The germline V gene has CDR1 SGDLS and CDR2 YYNGEE. Between the trimmed V and J ends, which lost 4 bases and 3 bases, there was a span of 11 bases. The CDR3 protein is CASSPRTVYNEQFF. The CDR3, as DNA: TGTGCCAGCAGCCCCCGGACGGTCTACAATGAGCAGTTCTTC.

This clone has only a few counts. This chain joins TRBV5-6 and TRBJ1-2; D gene unclear. The CDR3 sequence is 16 residues long. The V end was cut by 6 bases, the J end by 7 bases, with 25 bases between. Per germline, CDR1 SGHDT and CDR2 YYEEEE. CDR3 DNA: TGTGCCAGCACCCCTGAAGTGTTGGGGTCCCGGGCTGGCTACACCTTC. Protein: CASTPEVLGSRAGYTF.

This clone showed up just a few times. The chain carries TRBV30 and TRBJ1-1; D may be TRBD1 (6 bases). The CDR3 runs 13 residues. CDR1 and CDR2 from the germline V gene are GTSNPN and SVGIG (reference sequence). V was pared by 8 bases and J by 4 bases, with 17 bases between. The CDR3 DNA reads TGTGCCACAGCAGGGGATTTTGGCACTGAAGCTTTCTTT. This codes for CATAGDFGTEAFF.

The rearrangement joins TRBV9 to TRBJ1-2, with 11 bases aligning to TRBD1. This CDR3 is 14 amino acids long. Losses at the gene ends were 4 bases for V and 4 bases for J; bases not matched to a gene: 3. CDR1 and CDR2 (germline): SGDLS, YYNGEE. The CDR3 protein is CASSPGTGGYGYTF. CDR3 coding DNA: TGTGCCAGCAGCCCCGGGACAGGGGGCTATGGCTACACCTTC.

The J gene is TRBJ1-2, the V gene TRBV2, with 7 nucleotides matching TRBD1. J was trimmed by 0 bases and V by 9 bases; bases with no gene match: 7. The CDR3 loop spans 14 amino acids. Germline V gene lookup returns CDR1 SNHLY and CDR2 FYNNEI. The DNA of the CDR3 is TGTGCCAGGACAGGGAGTGCATCTAACTATGGCTACACCTTC. This gives the protein CARTGSASNYGYTF.

The chain recombines TRBV19 with TRBJ2-4; D uncertain. Germline assignment: CDR1 LNHDA and CDR2 SQIVND (reference sequence). This CDR3 has 14 amino acids. V was trimmed by 1 base and J by 9 bases, leaving 13 bases between them. CDR3 protein: CASSIAHQTGIQYF. CDR3 in DNA: TGTGCCAGTAGTATAGCCCATCAGACGGGCATTCAGTACTTC.

The chain recombines TRBV7-8 with TRBJ2-1; TRBD2 might be the D (6 bases). Germline V gives CDR1 SGHVS, CDR2 FQNEAQ. Trimming cost V 5 bases and J 7 bases, with 15 bases left between them. The CDR3 is 14 residues long. CDR3 DNA sequence: TGTGCCAGCAGCCCCGTGGCGGGGCGGAATGAGCAGTTCTTC. Its translation: CASSPVAGRNEQFF. Full variable domain (remainder filled in from reference TRBV7-8 and TRBJ2-1): GAGVSQSPRYKVAKRGQDVALRCDPISGHVSLFWYQQALGQGPEFLTYFQNEAQLDKSGLPSDRFFAERPEGSVSTLKIQRTQQEDSAVYLCASSPVAGRNEQFFGPGTRLTVL.

This chain uses TRBV5-4 with TRBJ1-1; no firm D call. This CDR3 is built from 15 residues. In germline, CDR1 is SGHNT, CDR2 YYREEE (reference sequence). V was clipped by 0 bases and J by 1 base, with 10 bases between them. In DNA, the CDR3 is TGTGCCAGCAGCTTGGCACGTAGTGGGAACACTGAAGCTTTCTTT. This gives the protein CASSLARSGNTEAFF.

This sequence joins TRBV29-1 and TRBJ2-5, with D possibly being TRBD2 (6 bases). Germline assignment: CDR1 SQVTM and CDR2 ANQGSEA. Trimming removed 1 base at V and 5 bases at J, with 14 bases between. The CDR3 sequence is 14 residues long. CDR3 sequence (DNA): TGCAGCGTTGAAGTAGGGTCTCGGGGGGAGACCCAGTACTTC. It codes for CSVEVGSRGETQYF.

On this clone: Other DNA sequences in the sample encode the same CDR3. This chain connects TRBV18 to TRBJ1-1; the D gene is possibly TRBD1 (5 bases). The CDR3 consists of 14 residues. Germline CDR1 reads KGHSH; CDR2 reads LQKENI. V was pared by 3 bases and J by 1 base, with 9 bases between. The CDR3: CASSPGTQNTEAFF. DNA of the CDR3: TGTGCCAGCTCACCTGGGACCCAGAACACTGAAGCTTTCTTT.

This clone occurred a few times. The chain uses TRBV5-1 and TRBJ1-2, with D uncertain. CDR3 size: 14 residues. Per the germline V gene, CDR1 is SGHRS and CDR2 is YFSETQ. The V end was cut by 0 bases, the J end by 4 bases, with 10 bases between. The DNA for the CDR3 is TGCGCCAGCAGCTTGGCCGCAGCTATCTATGGCTACACCTTC. Protein product: CASSLAAAIYGYTF.